This TCR beta chain was sequenced during a study of CD8+CD57+ T cells in acquired aplastic anemia. The V and J ends lost 7 bases and 0 bases, in that order; junction bases with no gene match: 7. Per the germline V gene, CDR1 is SNHLY and CDR2 is FYNNEI. The CDR3 length is 15 residues. Before being chosen for sequencing, patients had shown CD8+CD57+ cell expansion by flow cytometry. TCR beta VDJ and CDR3 were profiled, and genomic DNA was the template. TCRdb re-derived calls from the reads in MiXCR, one entry per CDR3 protein. In the table there are over 150,000 distinct CDR3 sequences, about 60% of which are singletons.

Sequenced: sorted CD4+, CD8+, or CD8+CD57+ T cells (not recorded which) from PBMCs. The TCR originated in a human donor with aplastic anemia. This rearrangement joins TRBV2 to TRBJ2-7; 9 positions match TRBD1. CDR3 DNA sequence: TGTGCCAGCACATCCGGGACAGGGTACTCCTACGAGCAGTACTTC. Encoded protein: CASTSGTGYSYEQYF.